This T cell receptor (beta chain) came from a study of graft-versus-host responses after intestinal transplantation. About this clone: Antigen unknown.

Germline V CDR1 and CDR2: SNHLY, FYNNEI. The V gene end was trimmed by 8 bases and the J gene end by 5 bases; junction bases not matched to a gene: 7. The CDR3 consists of 14 residues. Only in-frame clones appear in the TCRdb table, and some are missing; sequencing was by immunoSEQ multiplex PCR. The sample contains about 88,000 clones, under 90% of which appear only once. Sample: unstimulated CD4+ T cells sorted from spleen or lymph node cells, taken before intestinal transplant. The TCR sequence derives from a human donor who received an intestinal transplant. The rearrangement joins TRBV2 to TRBJ2-5; 11 nucleotides line up with TRBD2. CDR3: CASVLAGGGETQYF. CDR3 nucleotides: TGTGCCAGCGTCCTAGCGGGGGGAGGGGAGACCCAGTACTTC.